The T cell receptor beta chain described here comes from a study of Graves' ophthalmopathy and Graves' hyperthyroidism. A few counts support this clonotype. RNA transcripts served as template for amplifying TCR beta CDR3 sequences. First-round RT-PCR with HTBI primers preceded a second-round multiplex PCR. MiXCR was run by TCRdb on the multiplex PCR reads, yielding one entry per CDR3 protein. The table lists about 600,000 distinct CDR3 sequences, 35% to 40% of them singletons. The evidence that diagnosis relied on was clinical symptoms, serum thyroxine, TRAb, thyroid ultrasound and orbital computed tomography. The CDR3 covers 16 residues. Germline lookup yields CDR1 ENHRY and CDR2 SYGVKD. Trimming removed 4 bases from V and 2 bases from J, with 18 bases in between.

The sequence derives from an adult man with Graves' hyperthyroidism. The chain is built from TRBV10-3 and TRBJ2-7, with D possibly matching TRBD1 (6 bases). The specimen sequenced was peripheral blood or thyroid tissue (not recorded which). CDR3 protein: CAISGGSQGGAYEQYF. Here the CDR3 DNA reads TGTGCCATCAGTGGGGGGTCACAGGGTGGAGCCTACGAGCAGTACTTC.